This T cell receptor beta chain came from a study of blood T cell repertoires in COVID-19. Study as a whole: Donors in the United States, Italy and Spain gave samples during acute or convalescent COVID-19.

The assay was immunoSEQ multiplex PCR, and TCRdb's table has in-frame clones only and misses some. The table records more than 55,000 clones, about 91% of them present only once. This CDR3 region has 17 residues. The V and J ends lost 0 bases and 10 bases respectively, with 22 bases between them. In germline, CDR1 is LGHDT, CDR2 YNNKEL (reference sequence). Material for sequencing was peripheral blood. The sequence came from a woman aged 65 to 85 with acute or convalescent COVID-19. The chain joins TRBV3-1 (or the pseudogene TRBV3-2) to TRBJ1-5; D unresolved. CDR3 bases: TGTGCCAGCAGCCAAGATCCGACGGGAGCCGGGTATTCTCCCCAGCATTTT. Its protein product is CASSQDPTGAGYSPQHF.